These T cell receptor beta chains were read from a single sample in a study of patients and donors after allogeneic stem cell transplantation. TCRdb passed the RT-PCR reads through MiXCR, listing each CDR3 protein once. The sample has approximately 90,000 distinct CDR3 sequences, around 5% seen once. Material for sequencing was blood, either unsorted or a sorted T cell fraction (not recorded which). These receptors were obtained from a human donor who was either an allogeneic HSCT recipient or a stem cell or donor lymphocyte infusion donor (not recorded which). It is not recorded whose cells these are; they may come from a transplant donor. Each CDR3 is given with its conserved first and last residue. The D gene is left open where the match is weak. Clone size is shown for a subset of rows, as once, few, many or a class of expanded clone.

abundance	v_gene	d_gene	j_gene	CDR3nt	CDR3aa
many	TRBV28	NA	TRBJ1-5	TGTGCCAGCAGCTCCGGACGGGCCGGGGCCCAGCATTTT	CASSSGRAGAQHF
many	TRBV7-8	TRBD2	TRBJ2-6	TGTGCCAGCACCAATAGGCGAGCGGGAGCAACTGGGGCCAACGTCCTGACTTTC	CASTNRRAGATGANVLTF
many	TRBV20-1	TRBD1	TRBJ1-5	TGCAGTGCAAAGACAGGGGGCAATCAGCCCCAGCATTTT	CSAKTGGNQPQHF
NA	TRBV20-1	NA	TRBJ1-1	TGCAGTGCTAGAGATAGGTTTTGGCAGGGGCCTCGAGGGACTGAAGCTTTCTTT	CSARDRFWQGPRGTEAFF
many	TRBV7-2	NA	TRBJ2-1	TGTGCCAGCAGCTTAGGGTACGGCTCCTACAATGAGCAGTTCTTC	CASSLGYGSYNEQFF
many	TRBV3-1	NA	TRBJ2-7	TGTGCCAGCAGCCAAGAACCCCTCTACGAGCAGTACTTC	CASSQEPLYEQYF
many	TRBV5-1	TRBD2	TRBJ2-3	TGCGCCAGCAGCTTGGGCGGGAGGGCCGCAGATACGCAGTATTTT	CASSLGGRAADTQYF
many	TRBV20-1	TRBD1	TRBJ2-4	TGCAGTGCTGGAAGGGGACAGGGTTCGGGAAACATTCAGTACTTC	CSAGRGQGSGNIQYF
few	TRBV4-1	NA	TRBJ1-3	TGCGCCAGCAGCCAAGGGGCTGGGGGTCAGGCTGGAAACACCATATATTTT	CASSQGAGGQAGNTIYF
many	TRBV7-8	NA	TRBJ2-1	TGTGCCAGCAGCTTAAGGAATGAGCAGTTCTTC	CASSLRNEQFF
NA	TRBV5-4	NA	TRBJ2-5	TGTGCCAGCAGCTTGACAGCCCAAGAGACCCAGTACTTC	CASSLTAQETQYF
few	TRBV12-3/TRBV12-4	NA	TRBJ1-6	TGTGCCAGCAGTTTCTACAGGAGTAATTCACCCCTCCACTTT	CASSFYRSNSPLHF
many	TRBV12-3/TRBV12-4	TRBD2	TRBJ2-1	TGTGCCAGCAGTCTCAGCGGGGGGGAAAATGAGCAGTTCTTC	CASSLSGGENEQFF
many	TRBV15	NA	TRBJ2-5	TGTGCCACCAGCAGAGCTCTAGGAGAGACCCAGTACTTC	CATSRALGETQYF
many	TRBV5-6	NA	TRBJ2-5	TGTGCCAGCAGCATGGACCCTGGGGAGACCCAGTACTTC	CASSMDPGETQYF
NA	TRBV5-4	NA	TRBJ2-5	TGTGCCAGCAGCTTGGTGGGGCAGGAAGAGACCCAGTACTTC	CASSLVGQEETQYF
many	TRBV7-9	TRBD2	TRBJ2-1	TGTGCCAGCAGCGGCGGGAGCCCGATTTACAATGAGCAGTTCTTC	CASSGGSPIYNEQFF
many	TRBV7-8	NA	TRBJ2-1	TGTGCCAGCAGCTTAGAGGCGCGGAGACAGGGACTCTACAATGAGCAGTTCTTC	CASSLEARRQGLYNEQFF
many	TRBV2	NA	TRBJ1-1	TGTGCCAGCAGTGATCGGGGTTCTGAAGCTTTCTTT	CASSDRGSEAFF
many	TRBV5-1	TRBD1	TRBJ2-5	TGCGCCAGCAGCTGGGGACAGAAAGAGACCCAGTACTTC	CASSWGQKETQYF
many	TRBV5-1	TRBD1	TRBJ1-2	TGCGCCAGCAGCCCAGACCCCGGGACAGGGGGGGGCTACACCTTC	CASSPDPGTGGGYTF
many	TRBV4-2	NA	TRBJ2-1	TGTGCCAGCAGCCAAATCCTGAACGAGCAGTTCTTC	CASSQILNEQFF
few	TRBV5-4	NA	TRBJ2-2	TGTGCCAGCATGGTGCAGGGAGTTGCCGGGGAGCTGTTTTTT	CASMVQGVAGELFF
many	TRBV11-2	NA	TRBJ1-3	TGTGCCAGCAGCCCTCTCGACAGAGGAAACACCATATATTTT	CASSPLDRGNTIYF
few	TRBV11-2	NA	TRBJ2-3	TGTGCCAGCAGCTTAGTTAGGGTTACAGATACGCAGTATTTT	CASSLVRVTDTQYF
few	TRBV5-1	TRBD1	TRBJ1-1	TGCGCCAGCAGCTCAGGGGGTAATTTGGGGAACACTGAAGCTTTCTTT	CASSSGGNLGNTEAFF
few	TRBV7-8	TRBD1	TRBJ2-7	TGTGCCAGCAGCCCGAAGGACAGGGGGCTCAACGAGCAGTACTTC	CASSPKDRGLNEQYF
NA	TRBV11-2	TRBD1	TRBJ2-7	TGTGCCAGCAGCTACTACTCCGGGACAGGGACTACAGGTCGGTACGAGCAGTACTTC	CASSYYSGTGTTGRYEQYF
many	TRBV19	TRBD2	TRBJ2-1	TGTGCCAGTAGAGTGCGGGAGGCCTCTCCGTCGCAGTTCTTC	CASRVREASPSQFF
few	TRBV3-1	NA	TRBJ2-2	TGTGCCAGCAGCCCTCAGAGGTCGGCTTCGAACACCGGGGAGCTGTTTTTT	CASSPQRSASNTGELFF
few	TRBV28	NA	TRBJ1-5	TGTGCCAGCACTTCTCAGGGATGGAGTCAGCCCCAGCATTTT	CASTSQGWSQPQHF
many	TRBV9	NA	TRBJ2-1	TGTGCCAGCAGTAAAGATAGCGGGGGGACAGGGAATGAGCAGTTCTTC	CASSKDSGGTGNEQFF
many	TRBV19	NA	TRBJ2-5	TGTGCCAGTAGTTTAGGAACTAGCCCAGAGACCCAGTACTTC	CASSLGTSPETQYF
few	TRBV3-1	NA	TRBJ1-3	TGTGCCAGCAGCCAAGATCTTGGCAGGGGCAGAGGAAACACCATATATTTT	CASSQDLGRGRGNTIYF
many	TRBV15	NA	TRBJ1-2	TGTGCCACCAGCTCTCCAACACAAGCCCGGTATGGCTACACCTTC	CATSSPTQARYGYTF
NA	TRBV20-1	NA	TRBJ1-1	TGCAGTGCTAGAGCAGTGCCTAGGGCGAATGAAGCTTTCTTT	CSARAVPRANEAFF
many	TRBV2	TRBD1	TRBJ1-1	TGTGCCAGCACCCGTACAGGGGGCACTGAAGCTTTCTTT	CASTRTGGTEAFF
many	TRBV7-9	TRBD2	TRBJ2-1	TGTGCCAGCAGCCCGCATAGCGGGGGTCCTAATGAGCAGTTCTTC	CASSPHSGGPNEQFF
NA	TRBV5-1	NA	TRBJ1-1	TGCGCCAGCAGCTTGGTTGGCGGGGGGGGAGAGGCCACTGAAGCTTTCTTT	CASSLVGGGGEATEAFF
few	TRBV4-1	TRBD2	TRBJ2-7	TGCGCCAGCAGCCAAGTTGGTCTAGCGGGAGAGCTCGAGCAGTACTTC	CASSQVGLAGELEQYF
many	TRBV20-1	TRBD1	TRBJ2-1	TGCAGTGCTAGAGGAGTGGGACAGGGAGTAAATGAGCAGTTCTTC	CSARGVGQGVNEQFF
NA	TRBV7-2	NA	TRBJ1-3	TGTGCCAGCAGCTTAGCAACAGGGATGAGCTCTGGAAACACCATATATTTT	CASSLATGMSSGNTIYF
few	TRBV6-1	NA	TRBJ1-3	TGTGCCAGCAGTGGGGTGAACACCATATATTTT	CASSGVNTIYF
many	TRBV27	TRBD1	TRBJ1-5	TGTGCCAGCAGTTTATCCGGGGGGGGCAGGGGGTACCTGCGGCCCCAGCATTTT	CASSLSGGGRGYLRPQHF
many	TRBV11-2	NA	TRBJ1-6	TGTGCCAGCAGCTACGGGTTAACAGAGGTCCACTTT	CASSYGLTEVHF
many	TRBV27	TRBD2	TRBJ2-3	TGTGCCAGCAGTTCCCAGGCGCGGGAGATCAGGGATACGCAGTATTTT	CASSSQAREIRDTQYF
many	TRBV2	NA	TRBJ2-7	TGTGCCAGCAGTTCTACGCGGGAGCAGTACTTC	CASSSTREQYF
NA	TRBV30	NA	TRBJ2-7	TGTGCCTGGAGTCGAACGCCCGGCAGGGGCAGCTACGAGCAGTACTTC	CAWSRTPGRGSYEQYF
many	TRBV3-1	TRBD1	TRBJ1-6	TGTGCCAGCAGATCCGGGACAGGGGATTCACCCCTCCACTTT	CASRSGTGDSPLHF
NA	TRBV7-2	NA	TRBJ2-7	TGTGCCAGCAGCTTAGACGGGAGCGAGCAGTACTTC	CASSLDGSEQYF
many	TRBV6-5	TRBD1	TRBJ1-3	TGTGCCAGCAGTTACTCTTGGCAGGGGGCAATCACTGGAAACACCATATATTTT	CASSYSWQGAITGNTIYF
many	TRBV10-3	TRBD1	TRBJ1-5	TGTGCCATCCAGGGGGAGCCCAATCAGCCCCAGCATTTT	CAIQGEPNQPQHF
few	TRBV20-1	TRBD2	TRBJ2-3	TGCAGTGCTAGAGACCTGACTAGCGGGAGGGCACATGAACTGCTAGATACGCAGTATTTT	CSARDLTSGRAHELLDTQYF
many	TRBV20-1	NA	TRBJ2-3	TGCAGTGCTAGAGGAGGTGGACATCCGGCAGATACGCAGTATTTT	CSARGGGHPADTQYF
many	TRBV6-1	TRBD1	TRBJ1-2	TGTGCCAGCTCCCAACAGGGGAGCTATGGCTACACCTTC	CASSQQGSYGYTF